The entry below gives a single T cell receptor (beta chain) sequence along with its context. The data stem from a study of blood T cell repertoires in COVID-19. Repertoires were generated with immunoSEQ multiplex PCR, while TCRdb's copy carries only in-frame clones and drops some. The sample consists of around 69,000 clones, around 84% of them appearing once. V was clipped by 10 bases and J by 8 bases; unmatched bases: 13. This CDR3 comprises 15 residues. Germline CDR1 reads LNHDA; CDR2 reads SQIVND (reference sequence). The gene calls are TRBV19 and TRBJ1-4; 10 bases line up with TRBD1. The TCR sequence derives from a man in his fifties or sixties with active COVID-19. What was sequenced was peripheral blood. The CDR3 DNA follows: TGTGCCACCTGCGGGACAGGGGTCGCCATGGAAAAACTGTTTTTT. It is translated as CATCGTGVAMEKLFF.